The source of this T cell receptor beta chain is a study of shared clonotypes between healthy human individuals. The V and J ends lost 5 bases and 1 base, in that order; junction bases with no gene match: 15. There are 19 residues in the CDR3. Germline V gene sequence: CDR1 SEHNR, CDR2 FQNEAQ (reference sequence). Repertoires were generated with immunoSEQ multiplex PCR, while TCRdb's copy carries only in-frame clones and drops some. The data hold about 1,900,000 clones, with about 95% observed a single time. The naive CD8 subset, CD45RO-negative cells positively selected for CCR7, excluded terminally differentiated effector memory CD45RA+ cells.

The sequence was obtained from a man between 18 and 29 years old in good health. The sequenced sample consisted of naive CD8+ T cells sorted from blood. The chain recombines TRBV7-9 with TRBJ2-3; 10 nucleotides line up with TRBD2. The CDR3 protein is CASSQSLGGTSARTDTQYF. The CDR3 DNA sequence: TGTGCCAGCAGCCAATCCCTGGGTGGGACTAGCGCCCGCACAGATACGCAGTATTTT.